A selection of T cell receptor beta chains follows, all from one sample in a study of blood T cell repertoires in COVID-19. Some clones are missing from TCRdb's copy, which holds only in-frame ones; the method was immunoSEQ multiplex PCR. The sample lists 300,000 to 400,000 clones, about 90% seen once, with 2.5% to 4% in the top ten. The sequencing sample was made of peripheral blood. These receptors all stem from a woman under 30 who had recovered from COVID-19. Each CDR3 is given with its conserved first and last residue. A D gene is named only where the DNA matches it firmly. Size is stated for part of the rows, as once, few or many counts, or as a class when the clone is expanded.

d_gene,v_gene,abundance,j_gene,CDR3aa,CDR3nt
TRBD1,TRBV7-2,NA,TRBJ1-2,CASSSGQGVYTF,TGTGCCAGCAGCTCGGGACAGGGGGTTTACACCTTC
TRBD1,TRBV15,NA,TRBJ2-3,CATSGTGLLGTQYF,TGTGCCACCAGCGGGACAGGGTTGTTGGGTACGCAGTATTTT
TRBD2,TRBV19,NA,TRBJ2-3,CASSFSGLNTDTQYF,TGTGCCAGTAGTTTTAGCGGGCTAAACACAGATACGCAGTATTTT
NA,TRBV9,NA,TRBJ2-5,CASSVGDSQETQYF,TGTGCCAGCAGCGTAGGGGACTCACAAGAGACCCAGTACTTC
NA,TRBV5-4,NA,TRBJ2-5,CASSLLTSETQYF,TGTGCCAGCAGCTTGTTAACATCGGAGACCCAGTACTTC
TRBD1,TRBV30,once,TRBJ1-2,CAWNDRGRGYGYTF,TGTGCCTGGAACGACAGGGGGCGCGGCTATGGCTACACCTTC
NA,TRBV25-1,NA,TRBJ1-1,CASSPSGVNTEAFF,TGTGCCAGCAGCCCAAGCGGAGTGAACACTGAAGCTTTCTTT
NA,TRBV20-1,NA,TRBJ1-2,CSASQVNYGYTF,TGCAGTGCTAGTCAGGTGAACTATGGCTACACCTTC
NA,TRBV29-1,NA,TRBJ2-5,CSPEGVQETQYF,TGCAGCCCCGAGGGGGTCCAAGAGACCCAGTACTTC
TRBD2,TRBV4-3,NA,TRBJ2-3,CASSQDSGGTDTQYF,TGCGCCAGCAGCCAAGATAGCGGGGGCACAGATACGCAGTATTTT
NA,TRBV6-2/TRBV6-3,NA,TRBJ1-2,CASSTQGFSGYTF,TGTGCCAGCAGCACCCAGGGATTCAGCGGCTACACCTTC
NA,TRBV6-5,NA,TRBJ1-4,CASSYGHPNEKLFF,TGTGCCAGCAGTTACGGACATCCTAATGAAAAACTGTTTTTT
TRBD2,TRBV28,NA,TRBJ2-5,CASSLRGGRVETQYF,TGTGCCAGCAGTTTACGAGGCGGGAGAGTGGAGACCCAGTACTTC
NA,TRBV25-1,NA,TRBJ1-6,CASSEPGAGASPLHF,TGTGCCAGCAGTGAACCCGGTGCGGGTGCTTCACCCCTCCACTTT
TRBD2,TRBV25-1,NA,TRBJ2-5,CASLTGLASLETQYF,TGTGCCAGCTTGACAGGACTAGCCTCATTGGAGACCCAGTACTTC
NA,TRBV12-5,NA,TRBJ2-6,CASGSPGPGANVLTF,TGTGCTAGTGGTTCCCCGGGTCCTGGGGCCAACGTCCTGACTTTC
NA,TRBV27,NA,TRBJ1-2,CASSLAASYVANYGYTF,TGTGCCAGCAGTTTAGCGGCCTCCTACGTGGCCAACTATGGCTACACCTTC
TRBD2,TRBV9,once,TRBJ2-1,CASSLRLAGGPGEQFF,TGTGCCAGCAGCCTCCGACTAGCGGGAGGGCCGGGTGAGCAGTTCTTC
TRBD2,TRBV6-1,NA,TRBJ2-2,CASSEGTSSPNTGELFF,TGTGCCAGCAGTGAAGGGACTAGCAGTCCGAACACCGGGGAGCTGTTTTTT
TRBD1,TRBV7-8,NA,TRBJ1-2,CASSLEGTGLGYTF,TGTGCCAGCAGCTTAGAGGGGACAGGGCTTGGCTACACCTTC
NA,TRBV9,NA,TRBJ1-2,CASSVVGGELALYGYTF,TGTGCCAGCAGCGTAGTGGGGGGGGAACTCGCACTCTATGGCTACACCTTC
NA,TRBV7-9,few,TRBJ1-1,CASSLVGGLNEAFF,TGTGCCAGCAGCTTAGTCGGGGGGCTCAATGAAGCTTTCTTT
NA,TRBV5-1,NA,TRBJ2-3,CASSPLAGVEDTQYF,TGCGCCAGCAGCCCCCTAGCCGGAGTGGAAGATACGCAGTATTTT
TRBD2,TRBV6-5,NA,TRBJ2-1,CASSLLAGGSNEQFF,TGTGCCAGCAGTCTACTAGCGGGGGGTTCGAATGAGCAGTTCTTC
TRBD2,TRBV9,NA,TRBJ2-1,CASGPLAGAYNEQFF,TGTGCCAGCGGACCACTAGCGGGAGCCTACAATGAGCAGTTCTTC
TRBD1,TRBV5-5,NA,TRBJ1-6,CASSPDRDSSYNSPLHF,TGTGCCAGCAGCCCGGACAGGGATAGCTCCTATAATTCACCCCTCCACTTT
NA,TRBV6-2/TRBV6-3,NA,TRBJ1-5,CASSYSRRGAQPQHF,TGTGCCAGCAGTTACTCTAGGAGGGGAGCCCAGCCCCAGCATTTT
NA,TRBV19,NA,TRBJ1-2,CASSTRVVGYTF,TGTGCCAGTAGTACCCGGGTGGTTGGCTACACCTTC
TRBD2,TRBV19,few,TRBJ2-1,CASSRTSGNYNEQFF,TGTGCCAGTAGTAGGACTAGCGGAAACTACAATGAGCAGTTCTTC
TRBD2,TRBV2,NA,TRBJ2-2,CASKASGRAGNTGELFF,TGTGCCAGCAAGGCTAGCGGGAGGGCCGGAAACACCGGGGAGCTGTTTTTT
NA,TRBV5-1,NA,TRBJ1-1,CASSLAPGGQAFF,TGCGCCAGCAGCTTGGCCCCGGGCGGGCAGGCTTTCTTT